The 12 T cell receptor beta chains given below trace back to one sample, sequenced in a study of blood T cell repertoires in COVID-19. Method: immunoSEQ multiplex PCR; TCRdb's copy keeps in-frame clones and lacks some. The sample yields fewer than 250,000 clones, approximately 82% seen once. The material sequenced was peripheral blood. Receptors originate from a woman in her 70s with active or convalescent COVID-19.

The rearrangement joins TRBV18 to TRBJ1-1; a weak D match, TRBD1 (5 bases). Between the trimmed V and J ends, which lost 0 bases and 4 bases, there was a span of 15 bases. Germline CDR1 reads KGHSH; CDR2 reads LQKENI. The CDR3 spans 16 residues. CDR3 coding DNA: TGTGCCAGCTCACCACCGTCCAGGGTTAGCGGCACTGAAGCTTTCTTT. It codes for CASSPPSRVSGTEAFF.

This clone appeared a few times. The rearrangement links TRBV15 to TRBJ2-5, with D perhaps matching TRBD2 (6 bases). The germline V gene has CDR1 LNHNV and CDR2 YYDKDF (reference sequence). The germline V and J ends were trimmed by 8 bases and 4 bases, with 17 bases remaining between them. The CDR3 is 14 amino acids. CDR3 sequence: CATSSRQGGETQYF. The CDR3 DNA follows: TGTGCCACCTCCAGTCGCCAGGGAGGAGAGACCCAGTACTTC.

The rearrangement joins TRBV2 to TRBJ2-3; D possibly corresponds to TRBD2 (5 bases). V lost 6 bases, J lost 0 bases, and 10 bases lay in between. This CDR3 contains 14 residues. Germline V lookup: CDR1 SNHLY, CDR2 FYNNEI. The DNA for the CDR3 is TGTGCCAGCAGGCCGGACTGGAGCACAGATACGCAGTATTTT. As protein: CASRPDWSTDTQYF.

The chain employs TRBV5-1 and TRBJ1-3; D uncertain. Trimming stripped 0 bases from V and 2 bases from J, with 12 bases between. Germline values: CDR1 SGHRS, CDR2 YFSETQ. This CDR3 spans 16 amino acids. The CDR3 nucleotides are TGCGCCAGCAGCTTGGCCGGGGAGGCTGCTGGAAACACCATATATTTT. Translating it yields CASSLAGEAAGNTIYF.

The rearrangement joins TRBV27 to TRBJ2-2; D may be TRBD1 (5 bases). Trimming stripped 3 bases from V and 6 bases from J, with 11 bases between. CDR1 is MNHEY and CDR2 is SMNVEV in the germline V gene (reference sequence). This CDR3 is 14 amino acids long. The CDR3 loop is CASSFGALSGELFF. CDR3 sequence (DNA): TGTGCCAGCAGTTTTGGGGCGCTCTCCGGGGAGCTGTTTTTT.

The V and J genes are TRBV7-9 and TRBJ1-6, with D possibly being TRBD1 (5 bases). Germline CDR1 SEHNR, CDR2 FQNEAQ (reference sequence). Trimming stripped 1 base from V and 9 bases from J, with 13 bases between. The CDR3 totals 15 residues. The CDR3: CASSLGNGGVSPLHF. CDR3 in DNA: TGTGCCAGCAGCTTAGGGAATGGGGGGGTTTCACCCCTCCACTTT.

The rearrangement joins TRBV5-4 to TRBJ2-5, with 7 bases identical to TRBD2. CDR3 length: 11 residues. Losses at the gene ends were 7 bases for V and 5 bases for J; bases not matched to a gene: 2. CDR1 and CDR2 from the germline V gene are SGHNT and YYREEE (reference sequence). The CDR3: CASEGGETQYF. CDR3 sequence (DNA): TGTGCCAGCGAGGGAGGGGAGACCCAGTACTTC.

The genes are TRBV6-1 and TRBJ1-5; 10 bases map to TRBD1. CDR3 length: 15 residues. Germline loops: CDR1 MNHNS, CDR2 SASEGT. V shed 2 bases, J shed 6 bases, and the junction held 4 bases outside the gene matches. The CDR3 is CASSEPGQGFQPQHF. In DNA, the CDR3 is TGTGCCAGCAGTGAACCGGGACAGGGGTTTCAGCCCCAGCATTTT.

The rearrangement uses TRBV7-6 and TRBJ2-7, with 8 bases lining up with TRBD1. Losses at the gene ends were 5 bases for V and 0 bases for J; bases not matched to a gene: 9. Germline V gene sequence: CDR1 SGHVS, CDR2 FNYEAQ. This CDR3 region has 16 residues. The CDR3 DNA sequence: TGTGCCAGCAGCCCAGGGGGCCAGCCGAGCTCCTACGAGCAGTACTTC. It encodes CASSPGGQPSSYEQYF.

The CDR3 bases are TGCGCCAGCAGCCAAGCTTCCGGGACAGGTGGAGAAAAACTGTTTTTT. This translates into CASSQASGTGGEKLFF. V is TRBV4-1 and J is TRBJ1-4; 8 bases align to TRBD1. The CDR3 sequence is 16 residues long. After removal of 1 base from V and 8 bases from J, the junction contained 9 bases not matched to a gene. Germline CDR1 and CDR2: MGHRA and YSYEKL.

DNA of the CDR3: TGTGCCAGCTCCCGGACCGGGGACTCCTACGAGCAGTACTTC. It specifies CASSRTGDSYEQYF. J is TRBJ2-7 and V is TRBV18; D may be TRBD2 (5 bases). Germline CDR1 and CDR2: KGHSH and LQKENI. V lost 6 bases, J lost 0 bases, and 12 bases lay in between. The CDR3 sequence is 14 residues long.

The CDR3 loop reads CASSRDTNEKLFF. In nucleotides, the CDR3 is TGTGCCAGCAGTCGGGACACCAATGAAAAACTGTTTTTT. V usage is TRBV2 and J usage is TRBJ1-4; perhaps TRBD1 as D (6 bases). The germline CDR1 and CDR2 sequences are SNHLY and FYNNEI. CDR3 length: 13 amino acids. V dropped 5 bases and J dropped 5 bases, with 9 bases sitting between them.